The rows below give T cell receptor beta chains drawn from one sample of a study of a mutant IDH1 vaccine in newly diagnosed glioma. Generated by immunoSEQ multiplex PCR, the TCRdb table keeps only in-frame clones and is missing some. This table has approximately 50,000 clones, around 86% appearing once. The antigens for these receptors are not known. This sample comprised PBMCs, obtained from a glioma patient whose treatment included an IDH1 peptide vaccine. The receptors stem from a man aged 35 to 55 with glioma. Each CDR3 is given with its conserved first and last residue. A D gene is named only where the DNA matches it firmly. The size field is filled for only some rows; it gives once, few, many or a size class.

j_call v_call d_call clone_size cdr3_nt cdr3_aa
TRBJ2-4 TRBV18 TRBD2 - TGTGCCAGCTCAGCGAATCTAGCGGGAGATAAAAACATTCAGTACTTC CASSANLAGDKNIQYF
TRBJ1-5 TRBV7-2 - - TGTGCCAGCAGCTTAGTGCGGGTGAGCAATCAGCCCCAGCATTTT CASSLVRVSNQPQHF
TRBJ2-1 TRBV5-1 - - TGCGCCAGCAGCTTGGGCATAAGCTCCTACAATGAGCAGTTCTTC CASSLGISSYNEQFF
TRBJ2-1 TRBV11-2 TRBD2 - TGTGCCAGCAGCTTCGGGCGGGGGGACTTCGATGAGCAGTTCTTC CASSFGRGDFDEQFF
TRBJ2-7 TRBV19 TRBD2 - TGTGCCAGTAGTATTATCCCGAGGGCTAGCGGCTACGAGCAGTACTTC CASSIIPRASGYEQYF
TRBJ2-3 TRBV6-6 TRBD2 - TGTGCCAGCAGAACTAGCGGGAGGGCCGGAGATACGCAGTATTTT CASRTSGRAGDTQYF
TRBJ2-7 TRBV6-5 - - TGTGCCACCAAACGCAGCTACGAGCAGTACTTC CATKRSYEQYF
TRBJ1-5 TRBV6-4 - - TGTGCCAGCAGTGAACGGCCGGAGAATCAGCCCCAGCATTTT CASSERPENQPQHF
TRBJ2-7 TRBV7-9 - - TGTGCCAGCAGCTCCCAATACGAGCAGTACTTC CASSSQYEQYF
TRBJ1-1 TRBV7-9 TRBD1 - TGTGCCAGCAGTTTGGGAGGGGGCACTCGCCTGAACACTGAAGCTTTCTTT CASSLGGGTRLNTEAFF
TRBJ2-5 TRBV5-4 - - TGTGCCAGCAGCTTGTCAGGGTTAGAGACCCAGTACTTC CASSLSGLETQYF
TRBJ2-7 TRBV6-5 - - TGTGCCAGCAGTTACTCGAACGGGGGCGGCTACGAGCAGTACTTC CASSYSNGGGYEQYF
TRBJ1-1 TRBV5-1 - - TGCGCCAGCAGCTTGGGCGGGGCAGGGGCTTCTGAAGCTTTCTTT CASSLGGAGASEAFF
TRBJ2-5 TRBV10-3 - - TGTGCCATCAGTGAAGAACAGGGAAGGGAGACCCAGTACTTC CAISEEQGRETQYF
TRBJ2-3 TRBV5-1 - - TGCGCCAGCAGCTTGGTCAGGGTGGCAGATACGCAGTATTTT CASSLVRVADTQYF
TRBJ2-7 TRBV9 TRBD2 - TGTGCCAGCAGCACCCAAGCGGGATTAGACTACGAGCAGTACTTC CASSTQAGLDYEQYF
TRBJ2-2 TRBV11-3 TRBD1 - TGTGCCAGCAGCTCAGGACAGGGTGACACCGGGGAGCTGTTTTTT CASSSGQGDTGELFF
TRBJ1-4 TRBV6-5 - - TGTGCCAGCAGTTTTGGGGCCACAGGCGGGGAAAAACTGTTTTTT CASSFGATGGEKLFF
TRBJ1-1 TRBV6-4 - once TGTCCACAAAACAAGACGATACTGAACACTGAAGCTTTCTTT CPQNKTILNTEAFF
TRBJ2-7 TRBV19 - - TGTGCCAGTAGTGAGGGGGGTCCACCATCCTACGAGCAGTACTTC CASSEGGPPSYEQYF
TRBJ2-1 TRBV5-4 TRBD2 - TGTGCCAGCAGCTTGGCGTCTAGCGGGGCGAACAATGAGCAGTTCTTC CASSLASSGANNEQFF
TRBJ2-3 TRBV6-5 TRBD1 - TGTGCCAGCAGGGAGACAGGGGCACAGAATACGCAGTATTTT CASRETGAQNTQYF
TRBJ2-7 TRBV27 TRBD1 - TGTGCCAGCAGTATATATCAATCGGGACAGGGAGTCGAGCAGTACTTC CASSIYQSGQGVEQYF
TRBJ2-2 TRBV5-6 - - TGTGCCAGCAGATCGAGGGGGAAGGCCGGGGAGCTGTTTTTT CASRSRGKAGELFF
TRBJ1-4 TRBV7-9 - - TGTGCCAGCAGAAGGCTGGGTGCTAATGAAAAACTGTTTTTT CASRRLGANEKLFF